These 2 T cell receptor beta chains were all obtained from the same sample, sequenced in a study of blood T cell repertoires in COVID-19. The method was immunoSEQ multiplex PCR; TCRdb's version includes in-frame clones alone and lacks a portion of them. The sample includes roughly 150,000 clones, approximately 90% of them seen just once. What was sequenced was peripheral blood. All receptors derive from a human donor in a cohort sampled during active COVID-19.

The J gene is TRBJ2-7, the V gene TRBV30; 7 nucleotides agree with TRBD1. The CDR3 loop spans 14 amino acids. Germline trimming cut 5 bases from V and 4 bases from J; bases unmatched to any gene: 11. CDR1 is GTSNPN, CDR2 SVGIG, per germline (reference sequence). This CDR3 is CAWANRGKVYEQYF. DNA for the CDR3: TGTGCCTGGGCGAACAGGGGCAAAGTGTACGAGCAGTACTTC.

CDR3 sequence (DNA): TGTGCCAGCAGCGTAAACAGGGAACCCCTCCACTTT. This codes for CASSVNREPLHF. The gene calls are TRBV9 and TRBJ1-6; possibly TRBD1 for D (6 bases). The germline V and J ends were trimmed by 1 base and 12 bases, with 8 bases remaining between them. Germline V gene data show CDR1 as SGDLS and CDR2 as YYNGEE. The CDR3 consists of 12 residues.